The 3 T cell receptor beta chains given below trace back to one sample, sequenced in a study of blood T cells in healthy people across ages. The second PCR ran about 6 to 11 cycles with a sample-barcoded 5' primer and J-beta primers. TCRdb reanalysed the 5' RACE reads using MiXCR and keeps one entry per CDR3 protein. There are over 950,000 distinct CDR3 sequences in the sample; more than 30% occur only once, and less than 15% lies in the top ten. The sequenced sample was blood. These receptors came from a man aged 18 to 35 in good health.

The chain carries TRBV20-1 and TRBJ1-3; D is ambiguous. This CDR3 has 13 residues. V gave up 3 bases and J gave up 2 bases, with 8 bases separating them. Germline V gene data show CDR1 as DFQATT and CDR2 as SNEGSKA (reference sequence). This CDR3 reads CSARIGPGNTIYF. CDR3 DNA: TGCAGTGCTAGGATTGGACCTGGAAACACCATATATTTT.

V usage is TRBV3-1 and J usage is TRBJ1-1; D is unclear. Between the trimmed V and J ends, which lost 3 bases and 3 bases, there was a span of 23 bases. The CDR3 has 18 residues. The germline V gene has CDR1 LGHDT and CDR2 YNNKEL (reference sequence). The CDR3 DNA reads as TGTGCCAGCAGCCACATTCTTTTAGGAGGAAAGGAATACACTGAAGCTTTCTTT. It codes for CASSHILLGGKEYTEAFF.

There are a few counts of this clonotype. V usage is TRBV3-1 and J usage is TRBJ1-2; a possible D gene is TRBD1 (5 bases). V gave up 0 bases and J gave up 8 bases, with 16 bases separating them. This CDR3 is built from 15 residues. Germline lookup yields CDR1 LGHDT and CDR2 YNNKEL (reference sequence). The chain's CDR3 is CASSQEVLAGSGYTF. The CDR3 DNA reads TGTGCCAGCAGCCAAGAGGTATTAGCAGGGAGCGGCTACACCTTC.